This T cell receptor beta chain came from a study of T cells in Graves' hyperthyroidism and ophthalmopathy. This clonotype came up a few times. Patients showing uncontrolled infection, other autoimmune disease, pregnancy or lactation were ineligible. It was less than 13 ml of fresh peripheral blood that supplied the PBMCs. TCR beta CDR3 regions were amplified from RNA transcripts. A set of HTBI primers served as the primers for a first-round RT-PCR of the TCR CDR3. TCRdb fed the multiplex PCR reads into MiXCR, producing one record per CDR3 protein. The sample has around 600,000 distinct CDR3 sequences; roughly 16% are singletons. This TCR derives from a middle-aged woman with Graves' ophthalmopathy. Sequencing input: blood.

The CDR3 spells CATQYGTPPNYEQYF. Here the CDR3 DNA reads TGTGCCACTCAGTACGGGACTCCACCTAACTACGAGCAGTACTTC. V and J are TRBV9 and TRBJ2-7, with D possibly being TRBD2 (6 bases). The CDR3 is 15 residues long. Per the germline V gene, CDR1 is SGDLS and CDR2 is YYNGEE. The V end lost 9 bases, the J end lost 3 bases, and 22 bases lay between the germline ends. The variable domain in full, with the rest retrieved from reference TRBV9 and TRBJ2-7, is DSGVTQTPKHLITATGQRVTLRCSPRSGDLSVYWYQQSLDQGLQFLIQYYNGEERAKGNILERFSAQQFPDLHSELNLSSLELGDSALYFCATQYGTPPNYEQYFGPGTRLTVT.